The 3 T cell receptor beta chains given below trace back to one sample, sequenced in a study of T cell responses to AZD1222 COVID-19 vaccine (TCRdb year 2021). Library preparation was by the immunoSEQ multiplex PCR assay. Imported from immuneACCESS, the table was reduced by TCRdb to in-frame sequences with V and J called. These copies leave out some clones; in studies compared against another copy, an unresolved V gene accounts for under half, and the cause of the remainder is not known. This sample gives 100,000 to 120,000 clones in total; about nine tenths of them show up just once. The ten most abundant clones make up approximately 3.1% of the sample. What this sample's time point label stands for: baseline before first vaccination. In the paper's terms, the treatment or condition label means: meningococcal conjugate vaccine given as trial control. The sample consisted of peripheral blood, taken on day 0 of MenACWY control vaccination. The receptors here all came from an adult in good health.

The chain has TRBV5-6 and TRBJ1-1; TRBD1 matches at 8 bases. V lost 6 bases and J lost 5; bases outside the gene matches: 12. Germline V gene lookup returns CDR1 SGHDT and CDR2 YYEEEE. This CDR3 contains 15 residues. CDR3 loop: CASTLPGQGETEAFF. The DNA of the CDR3 is TGTGCCAGCACCCTCCCCGGACAGGGAGAGACTGAAGCTTTCTTT.

A single count supports this clone. The rearrangement joins TRBV30 to TRBJ1-6, with TRBD1 as a possible D gene (6 bases). Trimming cost V 2 bases and J 1 base, with 9 bases left between them. Per the germline V gene, CDR1 is GTSNPN and CDR2 is SVGIG (reference sequence). CDR3 length equals 15 residues. The CDR3, as DNA: TGTGCCTGGAGTTTAGGGGGATCCTATAATTCACCCCTCCACTTT. Its protein is CAWSLGGSYNSPLHF. The full variable domain, in which reference TRBV30 and TRBJ1-6 provide the parts outside the CDR3, is SQTIHQWPATLVQPVGSPLSLECTVEGTSNPNLYWYRQAAGRGLQLLFYSVGIGQISSEVPQNLSASRPQDRQFILSSKKLLLSDSGFYLCAWSLGGSYNSPLHFGNGTRLTVT.

V and J are TRBV6-2 or TRBV6-3 and TRBJ2-7; no definite D call. Per the germline V gene, CDR1 is MNHEY and CDR2 is SVGEGT. V was shortened by 6 bases and J by 1 base, with 22 bases between the two germline ends. The CDR3 sequence is 17 residues long. The CDR3 sequence is CASSPEYLGFGSYEQYF. As DNA, the CDR3 is TGTGCCAGCAGCCCCGAGTATCTCGGGTTTGGATCCTACGAGCAGTACTTC.